A single sample is the source of the 30 T cell receptor beta chains below, sequenced in a study of T-cell reconstitution after alpha-beta-depleted transplantation in children. As it was prepared, the TCRbeta library received unique molecular identifiers. TCRdb re-called the PCR reads with MiXCR, one entry per CDR3 protein. The table has approximately 500,000 distinct CDR3 sequences, roughly a tenth seen once. The material was PBMCs, obtained before TCRalphabeta/CD19-depleted stem cell transplant. The receptor set was obtained from a child between 2 and 9 years old with inherited bone marrow failure, due to receive a stem cell transplant.

The sample holds many counts of this clonotype. The V and J genes are TRBV12-3 or TRBV12-4 and TRBJ1-2; 11 positions agree with TRBD1. The CDR3 is 18 residues long. V was clipped by 5 bases and J by 4 bases; unmatched bases: 15. The CDR3 loop reads CASSPAGQGARAIYGYTF. In DNA, the CDR3 is TGTGCCAGCAGTCCCGCTGGACAGGGGGCGCGGGCTATCTATGGCTACACCTTC.

This clonotype has a handful of counts. The chain carries TRBV11-2 and TRBJ2-5; possibly TRBD2 for D (6 bases). Germline-derived CDR1 and CDR2 are SGHAT and FQNNGV. This CDR3 spans 15 amino acids. V dropped 2 bases and J dropped 8 bases, with 18 bases sitting between them. CDR3 sequence reads: CASSLWASEADTQYF. DNA for the CDR3: TGTGCCAGCAGCTTATGGGCTAGCGAGGCCGACACCCAGTACTTC.

This clonotype was picked up many times. The rearrangement links TRBV10-3 to TRBJ2-1; 9 positions match TRBD1. This CDR3 is 16 amino acids long. CDR1 is ENHRY and CDR2 is SYGVKD in the germline V gene. Trimming removed 0 bases from V and 4 bases from J; junction bases left unmatched: 4. Here the CDR3 DNA reads TGTGCCATCAGTGAGTCGAGGACAGGGGTATACAATGAGCAGTTCTTC. Translated, it gives CAISESRTGVYNEQFF.

To note about this clonotype: A much larger clone is a single base away; this may be a read error. This chain uses TRBV20-1 with TRBJ2-3, with D unclear. The germline V and J ends were trimmed by 3 bases and 3 bases, with 19 bases remaining between them. The V gene's germline CDR1 is DFQATT and CDR2 SNEGSKA (reference sequence). This CDR3 contains 16 residues. The CDR3 nucleotides read TGCAGTGCTAGGCCCTTCAAGCTCCTCAAAACAGATACGCAGTATTTT. It codes for CSARPFKLLKTDTQYF.

This clonotype has at least ten counts. The chain uses TRBV24-1 and TRBJ2-1, with 8 bases that match TRBD2. The CDR3 sequence is 14 residues long. Germline V gives CDR1 KGHDR, CDR2 SFDVKD. Trimming cost V 8 bases and J 4 bases; bases outside gene matches: 6. The CDR3 DNA sequence: TGTGCCACCATGTGGACTAGCAGTTACAATGAGCAGTTCTTC. It is translated as CATMWTSSYNEQFF.

This clonotype was observed at least ten times. J is TRBJ2-7 and V is TRBV7-9, with a weak D call TRBD2 (6 bases). Germline V lookup: CDR1 SEHNR, CDR2 FQNEAQ (reference sequence). The length of the CDR3 is 13 residues. With 3 bases removed from V and 3 bases from J, the gap between germline ends came to 9 bases. The CDR3 bases are TGTGCCAGCAGCTTCGGCGGGAACTACGAGCAGTACTTC. It encodes CASSFGGNYEQYF.

This clonotype has ten or more counts. This chain uses TRBV4-3 with TRBJ1-1, with D tentatively TRBD1 (6 bases). The CDR3 runs 17 residues. Trimming removed 3 bases at V and 1 base at J, with 18 bases between. CDR1 and CDR2 (germline): LGHNA, YSLEER. CDR3 sequence reads: CASSQVLGGAWNTEAFF. The CDR3 nucleotides are TGCGCCAGCAGCCAGGTCCTCGGGGGGGCTTGGAACACTGAAGCTTTCTTT.

This clonotype occurred many times. V usage is TRBV12-3 or TRBV12-4 and J usage is TRBJ1-1; D gene uncertain. V was shortened by 3 bases and J by 2 bases, with 7 bases between the two germline ends. This CDR3 has 13 amino acids. The CDR3, as DNA: TGTGCCAGCAGTTTTCGGGAAAACACTGAAGCTTTCTTT. Its protein product is CASSFRENTEAFF.

This clonotype was observed many times. The gene calls are TRBV20-1 and TRBJ1-4; a possible D gene is TRBD1 (5 bases). This CDR3 contains 14 residues. V lost 0 bases to trimming and J lost 6 bases, with 11 bases between them. Germline V gene sequence: CDR1 DFQATT, CDR2 SNEGSKA (reference sequence). The CDR3 protein is CSARDRARHEKLFF. DNA for the CDR3: TGCAGTGCTAGAGACAGGGCCCGTCATGAAAAACTGTTTTTT.

This clonotype was counted ten times or more. The chain links TRBV25-1 to TRBJ2-6, with D uncertain. Germline loops: CDR1 MGHDK, CDR2 SYGVNS. The CDR3 has 16 amino acids. V lost 2 bases and J 0 bases, leaving 8 bases between the germline ends. CDR3 sequence (DNA): TGTGCCAGCAGTGAAGTCATGAGCTCTGGGGCCAACGTCCTGACTTTC. Amino acids: CASSEVMSSGANVLTF.

This clonotype was found many times. This chain links TRBV28 with TRBJ2-7, with TRBD1 matching over 7 bases. The germline V gene has CDR1 MDHEN and CDR2 SYDVKM. V shed 4 bases, J shed 2 bases, and the junction held 8 bases outside the gene matches. This CDR3 is built from 15 residues. CDR3 nucleotide sequence: TGTGCCAGCAGTTCCTCCGGGACAGCGACCTACGAGCAGTACTTC. Translated, it gives CASSSSGTATYEQYF.

V is TRBV28 and J is TRBJ2-7; no reliable D call. This CDR3 spans 14 amino acids. Per the germline V gene, CDR1 is MDHEN and CDR2 is SYDVKM. V was cut by 5 bases and J by 0 bases, with 11 bases left in between. This chain's CDR3 is CASSPGSNSYEQYF. In DNA form, the CDR3 reads TGTGCCAGCAGTCCCGGGTCCAACTCCTACGAGCAGTACTTC.

This clonotype was seen many times. The CDR3: CASSFRGLAGVGRGTGELFF. CDR3 DNA: TGTGCCAGCAGTTTCAGAGGACTAGCGGGAGTGGGTCGGGGCACCGGGGAGCTGTTTTTT. The rearrangement uses TRBV12-3 or TRBV12-4 and TRBJ2-2; TRBD2 aligns across 13 bases. The V segment lost 3 bases and the J segment 4 bases; nucleotides outside the gene matches: 14. This CDR3 has 20 residues.

With regard to this clonotype: This clone may be a read error of a much larger clone one base away. V usage is TRBV20-1 and J usage is TRBJ2-7; TRBD2 matches at 8 bases. The V segment lost 4 bases and the J segment 1 base; nucleotides outside the gene matches: 3. The CDR3 contains 13 residues. Per the germline V gene, CDR1 is DFQATT and CDR2 is SNEGSKA (reference sequence). The CDR3 DNA sequence: TGCAGTGCTATAGCGGGGACGTCCTACGAGCAGTACTTC. It codes for CSAIAGTSYEQYF.

This clonotype was recorded many times. The chain is built from TRBV11-2 and TRBJ2-1; 7 positions match TRBD2. This CDR3 region has 18 residues. Unmatched junction bases numbered 13, after V lost 5 bases and J lost 0 bases. Looked up from germline, CDR1 is SGHAT and CDR2 is FQNNGV. Here the CDR3 reads CASSTTGTTLPSYNEQFF. DNA for the CDR3: TGTGCCAGCAGCACAACCGGGACTACTCTCCCCTCCTACAATGAGCAGTTCTTC.

This clonotype was observed many times. The chain recombines TRBV18 with TRBJ2-5; TRBD1 is a possible D gene (6 bases). This CDR3 spans 13 amino acids. The germline gives CDR1 KGHSH, CDR2 LQKENI. With 3 bases removed from V and 7 bases from J, the gap between germline ends came to 12 bases. CDR3 protein: CASSPDSLGTQYF. The CDR3 region has the DNA TGTGCCAGCTCACCGGACAGCCTGGGGACCCAGTACTTC.

This clonotype was observed at least ten times. The chain has TRBV11-2 and TRBJ2-2, with D perhaps matching TRBD1 (5 bases). Trimming shortened V by 1 base and J by 5 bases, and 8 bases separated the two germline ends. The CDR3 runs 14 residues. The germline CDR1 and CDR2 sequences are SGHAT and FQNNGV. Written as DNA, the CDR3 is TGTGCCAGCAGCTTAGTTGGACAAACCGGGGAGCTGTTTTTT. It codes for CASSLVGQTGELFF.

This clonotype was detected only a few times. The CDR3 DNA reads TGTGCCAGCAGGAAGACGGGGAACACCGGGGAGCTGTTTTTT. Protein sequence: CASRKTGNTGELFF. V gene TRBV7-2 combines with J gene TRBJ2-2; unclear D gene. Germline V lookup: CDR1 SGHTA, CDR2 FQGNSA. Trimming stripped 6 bases from V and 1 base from J, with 9 bases between. The CDR3 covers 14 residues.

The chain combines TRBV12-3 or TRBV12-4 with TRBJ2-3; 8 bases are a match to TRBD1. The CDR3 sequence is 19 residues long. V lost 3 bases, J lost 6 bases, and 20 bases stayed unmatched. As DNA, the CDR3 is TGTGCCAGCAGTTTTCGGGGACAGGATCATCAAAACCCCTCTGATACGCAGTATTTT. It is translated as CASSFRGQDHQNPSDTQYF.

This clonotype turned up a few times. The rearrangement links TRBV6-2 or TRBV6-3 to TRBJ2-5; 9 bases map to TRBD1. With 6 bases clipped from V and 0 bases from J, the junction kept 2 bases outside the gene matches. CDR1 MNHEY and CDR2 SVGEGT come from the germline V gene. CDR3 length: 14 amino acids. Here the CDR3 reads CASRTGGYQETQYF. The CDR3, as DNA: TGTGCCAGCAGAACAGGGGGCTACCAAGAGACCCAGTACTTC.

This sequence joins TRBV15 and TRBJ1-5, with 7 bases aligning to TRBD1. There are 16 residues in the CDR3. V shed 0 bases and J 9 bases; nucleotides not matched to a gene: 11. Germline values: CDR1 LNHNV, CDR2 YYDKDF (reference sequence). The CDR3 nucleotides read TGTGCCACCAGCAGAGATCCGACAGGGATTTTCACGCCCCAGCATTTT. Translating it yields CATSRDPTGIFTPQHF.

This chain connects TRBV6-2 or TRBV6-3 to TRBJ2-5; 13 bases are shared with TRBD2. The germline V gene has CDR1 MNHEY and CDR2 SVGEGT. The CDR3 length is 15 residues. V was clipped by 10 bases and J by 4 bases; unmatched bases: 9. Here the CDR3 reads CATHGLAGDRETQYF. The CDR3 nucleotides read TGTGCCACCCACGGACTAGCGGGAGACCGAGAGACCCAGTACTTC.

This clonotype has a handful of counts. The chain uses TRBV15 and TRBJ2-1, with 10 bases matching TRBD2. Trimming took 1 base from V and 4 from J; bases not matched to a gene: 7. CDR1 is LNHNV, CDR2 YYDKDF, per germline (reference sequence). This CDR3 contains 17 residues. The CDR3 DNA follows: TGTGCCACCAGCAGAGGGGCAGGACTAGCGGTTTACAATGAGCAGTTCTTC. The encoded protein is CATSRGAGLAVYNEQFF.

This clonotype was seen repeatedly, ten times or more. The J gene is TRBJ2-5, the V gene TRBV5-1; D is perhaps TRBD1 or TRBD2 (5 bases each). V lost 4 bases to trimming and J lost 0 bases, with 13 bases between them. The CDR3 loop spans 15 amino acids. Germline V gives CDR1 SGHRS, CDR2 YFSETQ. The CDR3 region has the DNA TGCGCCAGCAGCCATGGGGCGGGTTACCAAGAGACCCAGTACTTC. It is translated as CASSHGAGYQETQYF.

This clonotype was detected only a few times. The V gene is TRBV2, the J gene TRBJ1-4; D remains unclear. This CDR3 is 17 amino acids long. Deletions cut 7 bases from V and 2 bases from J, with 20 bases between. Germline V gives CDR1 SNHLY, CDR2 FYNNEI. CDR3 in amino acids: CASTRGRMSGTNEKLFF. The CDR3 DNA sequence: TGTGCCAGCACCCGAGGACGGATGAGCGGGACTAATGAAAAACTGTTTTTT.

There are many counts of this clonotype. One end of the junction does not line up with germline, which may come from a read error. The chain is built from TRBV7-7 and TRBJ2-3; 9 bases line up with TRBD2. The CDR3 extends over 16 amino acids. Germline loops: CDR1 SSHAT, CDR2 FNYEAQ (reference sequence). The CDR3 region is CASSLGLAGTTDTQYF. The CDR3 DNA is TGTGCTAGCAGCTTGGGTCTAGCGGGAACCACAGATACGCAGTATTTT.

The rearrangement joins TRBV6-1 to TRBJ2-1; TRBD2 agrees at 10 bases. The germline gives CDR1 MNHNS, CDR2 SASEGT. This CDR3 spans 16 amino acids. Unmatched junction bases numbered 8, after V lost 8 bases and J lost 1 base. The CDR3 here is CASGHNSGRSYNEQFF. CDR3 DNA: TGTGCCAGCGGTCATAATAGCGGGAGGTCCTACAATGAGCAGTTCTTC.

The CDR3 reads CASSLLGNYWEKLAPDNEQFF. As DNA, the CDR3 is TGTGCCAGCAGCTTATTGGGGAACTATTGGGAGAAACTAGCGCCAGACAATGAGCAGTTCTTC. The rearrangement joins TRBV11-3 to TRBJ2-1; 7 bases agree with TRBD2. With V trimmed by 2 bases and J by 5 bases, 24 bases remained unmatched. CDR1 SGHNT and CDR2 YENEEA come from the germline V gene. The CDR3 is 21 residues long.

V and J are TRBV5-1 and TRBJ1-2; D possibly corresponds to TRBD1 (6 bases). CDR3 length: 16 residues. Per germline, CDR1 SGHRS and CDR2 YFSETQ. Trimming removed 3 bases from V and 6 bases from J, with 21 bases in between. This chain's CDR3 is CASSWGSGGAGDGYTF. CDR3 in DNA: TGCGCCAGCAGCTGGGGGTCCGGGGGCGCAGGTGATGGCTACACCTTC. The full variable domain, with the rest looked up from reference TRBV5-1 and TRBJ1-2, is KAGVTQTPRYLIKTRGQQVTLSCSPISGHRSVSWYQQTPGQGLQFLFEYFSETQRNKGNFPGRFSGRQFSNSRSEMNVSTLELGDSALYLCASSWGSGGAGDGYTFGSGTRLTVV.

This clonotype was observed at least ten times. V and J are TRBV29-1 and TRBJ2-3, with no clear D. The CDR3 totals 12 residues. V lost 4 bases, J lost 2 bases, and 7 bases lay in between. CDR1 and CDR2 (germline): SQVTM, ANQGSEA. The CDR3: CSVVDNTDTQYF. The CDR3, as DNA: TGCAGCGTTGTCGACAACACAGATACGCAGTATTTT.